This T cell receptor (beta chain) was sequenced for a study of T cells after yellow fever vaccination. CDR3 size: 13 residues. Losses at the gene ends were 8 bases for V and 6 bases for J; bases not matched to a gene: 8. Germline V gene data show CDR1 as MDHEN and CDR2 as SYDVKM. General observations from the study: Across the CD4 and CD8 compartments, a small share of clonotypes was present in both. Once the booster was given, most primary-vaccination clones reappeared, at over 95% for CD4 and over 85% for CD8.

Of note for this clonotype: As yet, its antigen is unknown.

TCRdb re-derived calls from the 5' RACE reads in MiXCR, one entry per CDR3 protein. Counted here are hundreds of thousands of distinct CDR3 sequences, about 13% occurring once; the ten biggest clones make up roughly 13%. This receptor was obtained from a man aged 25-45 years who received the YFV17D yellow fever vaccine. The sequencing here drew on PBMCs, taken on the day of the yellow fever booster vaccination. The chain combines TRBV28 with TRBJ2-7, with 9 bases lining up with TRBD2. CDR3 sequence: CASWREGLSEQYF. CDR3 nucleotide sequence: TGTGCCAGCTGGCGGGAGGGCCTCTCCGAGCAGTACTTC.